This entry describes one T cell receptor (beta chain). These data belong to a study of blood T cell repertoires in COVID-19. Study at large: COVID-19 samples, acute and convalescent, were from the United States, Italy and Spain. The analysed material was cDNA or gDNA that came from T cells, B-cell-depleted T cells, or PBMCs.

As handled by the study authors: Using reference gene primer amplification, nucleated cell counts were estimated. Repertoires were generated with immunoSEQ multiplex PCR, while TCRdb's copy carries only in-frame clones and drops some. The DNA was the basis for D and trimming; V, J and clone size are from that table. The sample yields 410,000 or so clones, roughly 89% seen once. Germline trimming cut 5 bases from V and 5 bases from J; bases unmatched to any gene: 1. The CDR3 is made up of 12 amino acids. Germline assignment: CDR1 SGHRS and CDR2 YFSETQ. The chain uses TRBV5-1 and TRBJ1-1; the match to TRBD1 covers 9 bases. The sequenced material came from peripheral blood. This receptor was identified in a woman aged 25 to 39 with active or convalescent COVID-19. The CDR3 nucleotides read TGCGCCAGCAGAGACAGGGGGACTGAAGCTTTCTTT. Translating gives CASRDRGTEAFF.